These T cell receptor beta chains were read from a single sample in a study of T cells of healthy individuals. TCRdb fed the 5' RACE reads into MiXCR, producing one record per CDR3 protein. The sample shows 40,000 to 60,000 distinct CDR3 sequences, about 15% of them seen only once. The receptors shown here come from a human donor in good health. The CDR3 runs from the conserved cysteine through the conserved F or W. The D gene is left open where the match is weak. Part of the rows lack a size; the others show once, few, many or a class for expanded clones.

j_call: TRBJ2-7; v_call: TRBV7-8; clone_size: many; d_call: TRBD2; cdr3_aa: CASSLSGGTTYEQYF; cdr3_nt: TGTGCCAGCAGCCTTAGCGGGGGGACTACCTACGAGCAGTACTTC
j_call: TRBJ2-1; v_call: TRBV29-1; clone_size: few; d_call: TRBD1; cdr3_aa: CSVARWDSSQTVNNEQFF; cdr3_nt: TGCAGCGTTGCGCGCTGGGACAGCTCGCAGACGGTAAACAATGAGCAGTTCTTC
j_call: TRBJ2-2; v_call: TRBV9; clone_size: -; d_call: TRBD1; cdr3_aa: CASSTLQGADTGELFF; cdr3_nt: TGTGCCAGCAGCACTCTTCAGGGGGCGGACACCGGGGAGCTGTTTTTT
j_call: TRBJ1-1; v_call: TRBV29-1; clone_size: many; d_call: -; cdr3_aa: CSYLSALTMNTEAFF; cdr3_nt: TGCAGCTACTTATCGGCCCTTACCATGAACACTGAAGCTTTCTTT
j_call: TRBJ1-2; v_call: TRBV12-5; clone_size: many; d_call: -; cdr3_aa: CASGLVPTGSLPFYGYTF; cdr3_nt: TGTGCTAGTGGTTTGGTACCTACAGGCTCCCTTCCATTCTATGGCTACACCTTC
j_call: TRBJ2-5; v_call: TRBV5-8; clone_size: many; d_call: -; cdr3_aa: CASSAPPFETQYF; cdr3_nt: TGTGCCAGCAGCGCGCCCCCGTTCGAGACCCAGTACTTC
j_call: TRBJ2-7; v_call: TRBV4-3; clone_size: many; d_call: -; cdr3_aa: CASSQDQGLLYEQYF; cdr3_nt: TGCGCCAGCAGCCAAGATCAGGGACTTTTGTACGAGCAGTACTTC
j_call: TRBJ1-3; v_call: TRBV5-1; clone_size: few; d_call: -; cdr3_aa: CASSLGASGNTIYF; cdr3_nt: TGCGCCAGCAGCTTGGGTGCCTCTGGAAACACCATATATTTT
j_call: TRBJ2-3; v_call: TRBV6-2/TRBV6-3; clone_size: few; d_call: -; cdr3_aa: CASSSPGETDTQYF; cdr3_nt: TGTGCCAGCAGTTCACCGGGGGAAACAGATACGCAGTATTTT
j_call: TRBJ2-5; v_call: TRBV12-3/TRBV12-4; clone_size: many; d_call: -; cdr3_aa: CASSLFGERKTQYF; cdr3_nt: TGTGCCAGCAGTTTGTTTGGGGAACGGAAGACCCAGTACTTC
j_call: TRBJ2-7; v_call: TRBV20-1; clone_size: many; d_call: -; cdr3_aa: CSARREWQKSYEQYF; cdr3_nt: TGCAGTGCCCGAAGAGAGTGGCAGAAGTCCTACGAGCAGTACTTC
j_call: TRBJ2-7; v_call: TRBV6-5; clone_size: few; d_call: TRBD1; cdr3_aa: CASRQGQTYEQYF; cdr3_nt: TGTGCCAGCAGACAGGGACAGACCTACGAGCAGTACTTC
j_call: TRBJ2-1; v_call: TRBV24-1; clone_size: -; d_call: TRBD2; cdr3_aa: CATSDPGLATYSYNEQFF; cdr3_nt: TGTGCCACCAGTGATCCGGGACTAGCGACCTATTCCTACAATGAGCAGTTCTTC
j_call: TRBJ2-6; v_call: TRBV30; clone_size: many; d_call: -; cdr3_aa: CAWVPGWGSGANVLTF; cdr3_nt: TGTGCCTGGGTTCCCGGGTGGGGGTCTGGGGCCAACGTCCTGACTTTC
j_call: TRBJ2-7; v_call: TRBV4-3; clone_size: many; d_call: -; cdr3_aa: CASSQDGAAAYEQYF; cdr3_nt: TGCGCCAGCAGCCAAGATGGAGCAGCCGCCTACGAGCAGTACTTC
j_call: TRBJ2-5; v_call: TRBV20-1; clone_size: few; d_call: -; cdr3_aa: CSARPTGTQYF; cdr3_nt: TGCAGTGCTAGACCGACGGGGACCCAGTACTTC
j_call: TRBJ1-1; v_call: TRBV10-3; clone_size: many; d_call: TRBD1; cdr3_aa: CATRQGPNTEAFF; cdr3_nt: TGTGCCACAAGACAGGGACCGAACACTGAAGCTTTCTTT
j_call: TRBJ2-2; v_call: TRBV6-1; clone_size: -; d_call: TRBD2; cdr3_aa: CASSASGANTGELFF; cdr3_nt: TGTGCCAGCAGCGCTAGCGGCGCGAACACCGGGGAGCTGTTTTTT
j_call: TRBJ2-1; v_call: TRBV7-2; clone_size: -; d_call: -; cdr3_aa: CASSLSSTNGNEQFF; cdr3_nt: TGTGCCAGCAGCTTAAGCAGTACCAACGGTAATGAGCAGTTCTTC
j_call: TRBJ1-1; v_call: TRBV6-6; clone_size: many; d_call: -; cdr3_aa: CASSYHREGTEAFF; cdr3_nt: TGTGCCAGCAGTTACCACAGGGAAGGGACTGAAGCTTTCTTT
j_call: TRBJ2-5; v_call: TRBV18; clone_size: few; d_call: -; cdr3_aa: CASSPPSFETQYF; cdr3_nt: TGTGCCAGCTCACCACCATCCTTCGAGACCCAGTACTTC
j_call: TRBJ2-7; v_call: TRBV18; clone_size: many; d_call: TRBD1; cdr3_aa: CASSTRTGSDEQYF; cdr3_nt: TGTGCCAGCTCAACCAGGACAGGGTCCGACGAGCAGTACTTC